This record covers a single T cell receptor beta chain. The assay was immunoSEQ multiplex PCR, and TCRdb's table has in-frame clones only and misses some. Among tens of thousands of clones listed, approximately 85% were seen once. This record comes from a study of blood T cell repertoires in COVID-19. Background on the study: Samples came from the United States, Italy and Spain, spanning acute and convalescent COVID-19. In each case, the material was cDNA or gDNA derived from T cells, B-cell-depleted T cells, or PBMCs.

This CDR3 spans 15 amino acids. Germline loops: CDR1 SGHDN, CDR2 FVKESK. The ends were cut back, 0 bases at V and 10 bases at J, with 18 bases in the middle. The receptor's source is a man older than 75 with acute or convalescent COVID-19. This chain joins TRBV14 and TRBJ1-1; perhaps TRBD1 as D (5 bases). The sequenced sample was peripheral blood. The CDR3: CASSQETLAGSRAFF. The DNA for the CDR3 is TGTGCCAGCAGCCAAGAGACGTTGGCAGGGTCTCGAGCTTTCTTT.